This T cell receptor beta chain emerged from a study of blood T cell repertoires in COVID-19. TCRdb keeps only in-frame clones here, not all; method: immunoSEQ multiplex PCR. The sample has 200,000 to 300,000 clones; about 88% are singletons. The CDR3 covers 15 residues. Trimming took 1 base from V and 0 from J, leaving 6 bases between them. The V gene's germline CDR1 is SGHVS and CDR2 FQNEAQ. The sample comprised peripheral blood. This clonotype was obtained from a woman aged 60-75 years with COVID-19, enrolled during active disease. The chain links TRBV7-8 to TRBJ1-4, with D unclear. The CDR3 sequence: CASSLGRTTNEKLFF. The CDR3 DNA is TGTGCCAGCAGCTTAGGGCGGACAACTAATGAAAAACTGTTTTTT.